This entry lists 18 T cell receptor beta chains sequenced from one sample in a study of graft-versus-host responses after intestinal transplantation. These receptors' antigens are unknown. Using immunoSEQ multiplex PCR, the repertoire was profiled, and TCRdb retains in-frame clones only, with some absent. The data contain approximately 92,000 clones, approximately 90% of them singletons. Sequenced here: unstimulated CD8+ T cells sorted from spleen or lymph node cells, sampled before intestinal transplant. The receptors were gathered from a human donor who received an intestinal transplant.

The gene calls are TRBV7-3 and TRBJ2-3, with D perhaps being TRBD1 or TRBD2 (5 bases each). V lost 4 bases and J 0 bases, leaving 17 bases between the germline ends. The CDR3 length is 17 residues. Germline lookup yields CDR1 SGHTA and CDR2 FQGTGA. The CDR3: CASSSRTGTPSTDTQYF. The DNA of the CDR3 is TGTGCCAGCAGCTCTCGGACGGGGACCCCTAGCACAGATACGCAGTATTTT.

This clone was recorded once. The genes are TRBV6-5 and TRBJ2-1; D unresolved. The germline V and J ends were trimmed by 0 bases and 9 bases, with 6 bases remaining between them. The germline CDR1 and CDR2 sequences are MNHEY and SVGAGI. This CDR3 has 12 residues. The CDR3 DNA reads TGTGCCAGCAGTTACTCCCCCACTGAGCAGTTCTTC. It yields the protein CASSYSPTEQFF.

The chain carries TRBV4-1 and TRBJ2-3; D call uncertain. The CDR3 totals 13 residues. Trimming cost V 1 base and J 7 bases, with 9 bases left between them. Germline loops: CDR1 MGHRA, CDR2 YSYEKL. CDR3 protein: CASSQGVLYTQYF. DNA of the CDR3: TGCGCCAGCAGCCAAGGGGTCCTTTATACGCAGTATTTT.

The V and J genes are TRBV11-2 and TRBJ1-2, with D perhaps matching TRBD1 (6 bases). V lost 4 bases and J lost 5, with 11 bases in between. Germline V gives CDR1 SGHAT, CDR2 FQNNGV. The CDR3 spans 13 residues. CDR3 bases: TGTGCCAGCAGCTACTGGGGGCGATATGGCTACACCTTC. Translated: CASSYWGRYGYTF.

The chain uses TRBV4-1 and TRBJ1-2; D unclear. The V gene lost 7 bases and the J gene lost 0 bases, with 27 bases spanning the gap. The CDR3 runs to 19 residues. Germline V gene lookup returns CDR1 MGHRA and CDR2 YSYEKL. The CDR3 reads CASNHYKRENRGSNYGYTF. CDR3 nucleotides: TGCGCCAGCAACCACTACAAACGTGAAAACAGAGGATCTAACTATGGCTACACCTTC.

The genes are TRBV9 and TRBJ1-1, with a tentative D call TRBD1 (5 bases). Trimming removed 0 bases from V and 6 bases from J, with 9 bases in between. Looked up from germline, CDR1 is SGDLS and CDR2 is YYNGEE. The CDR3 length is 13 residues. The CDR3 loop reads CASSVGTGAEAFF. The CDR3 DNA is TGTGCCAGCAGCGTAGGGACGGGGGCTGAAGCTTTCTTT.

The chain uses TRBV4-1 and TRBJ2-1; D is ambiguous. Trimming cost V 0 bases and J 10 bases, with 7 bases left between them. Per the germline V gene, CDR1 is MGHRA and CDR2 is YSYEKL. CDR3 length equals 12 residues. CDR3 in amino acids: CASSQEWREQFF. The CDR3 region has the DNA TGCGCCAGCAGCCAAGAGTGGCGGGAGCAGTTCTTC.

This sequence joins TRBV10-2 and TRBJ1-1, with D perhaps TRBD1 (6 bases). The CDR3 is made up of 16 amino acids. Germline CDR1 reads WSHSY; CDR2 reads SAAADI. Trimming took 7 bases from V and 5 from J, leaving 23 bases between them. The CDR3 region has the DNA TGCGCCAGCATCGAGAGGGGGAAGGGGCTTGAGACTGAAGCTTTCTTT. Its protein is CASIERGKGLETEAFF.

This rearrangement joins TRBV2 to TRBJ2-7; a possible D gene is TRBD1 (5 bases). V lost 9 bases, J lost 2 bases, and 14 bases lay in between. This CDR3 has 13 amino acids. From germline, CDR1 is SNHLY and CDR2 FYNNEI. Written as DNA, the CDR3 is TGTGCCAGTGACCAGGGAAGTCCCTACGAGCAGTACTTC. It is translated as CASDQGSPYEQYF.

The chain combines TRBV7-9 with TRBJ2-1, with 11 bases identical to TRBD2. V lost 5 bases, J lost 3 bases, and 3 bases stayed unmatched. This CDR3 contains 15 residues. From germline, CDR1 is SEHNR and CDR2 FQNEAQ (reference sequence). CDR3 loop: CASSQTSGNYNEQFF. As DNA, the CDR3 is TGTGCCAGCAGCCAGACTAGCGGGAACTACAATGAGCAGTTCTTC. Filled out from reference TRBV7-9 and TRBJ2-1, the complete variable domain reads DTGVSQNPRHKITKRGQNVTFRCDPISEHNRLYWYRQTLGQGPEFLTYFQNEAQLEKSRLLSDRFSAERPKGSFSTLEIQRTEQGDSAMYLCASSQTSGNYNEQFFGPGTRLTVL.

The rearrangement links TRBV6-1 to TRBJ2-5; D uncertain. The CDR3 is 14 residues long. Germline CDR1 reads MNHNS; CDR2 reads SASEGT. The V and J ends lost 6 bases and 5 bases respectively, with 16 bases between them. The chain's CDR3 is CASSLLGGPETQYF. CDR3 nucleotides: TGTGCCAGCAGCCTCCTGGGCGGCCCGGAGACCCAGTACTTC.

The chain employs TRBV9 and TRBJ2-1; 8 nucleotides match TRBD2. This CDR3 has 15 amino acids. With V trimmed by 0 bases and J by 6 bases, 5 bases remained unmatched. The germline V gene encodes CDR1 SGDLS and CDR2 YYNGEE. CDR3 coding DNA: TGTGCCAGCAGCGTAGGGACTAGCAAGGGCAATGAGCAGTTCTTC. It is translated as CASSVGTSKGNEQFF.

The chain uses TRBV25-1 and TRBJ1-5, with D unresolved. V was shortened by 3 bases and J by 8 bases, with 11 bases between the two germline ends. The CDR3 spans 13 residues. Germline CDR1 reads MGHDK; CDR2 reads SYGVNS. DNA of the CDR3: TGTGCCAGCAGTGATACGGACCTGGAGCCCCAGCATTTT. Translated: CASSDTDLEPQHF.

The chain is built from TRBV2 and TRBJ2-4; TRBD2 matches 11 bases. The germline V gene has CDR1 SNHLY and CDR2 FYNNEI. Germline trimming cut 8 bases from V and 0 bases from J; bases unmatched to any gene: 3. This CDR3 comprises 15 residues. The CDR3 DNA reads as TGTGCCAGCCCCGGACTAGCGGGAGCCAAAAACATTCAGTACTTC. Its translation: CASPGLAGAKNIQYF.

The chain employs TRBV4-1 and TRBJ2-1; 10 bases match TRBD2. The J segment lost 4 bases and the V segment lost 2 bases, leaving 11 bases of the junction unmatched. This CDR3 region has 18 residues. Germline loops: CDR1 MGHRA, CDR2 YSYEKL. CDR3 in DNA: TGCGCCAGCAGCCAAAGCCCCGCAGCGACTAGCGGGTACAATGAGCAGTTCTTC. As protein: CASSQSPAATSGYNEQFF.

The gene calls are TRBV23-1 and TRBJ1-1, with D tentatively TRBD1 (5 bases). TRBV23-1 is reported as an ORF; its role is uncertain. The CDR3 length is 12 residues. The V end lost 11 bases, the J end lost 10 bases, and 20 bases lay between the germline ends. The CDR3 DNA reads as TGCGCCGGGGGATTCACGCGGCCCGGAGCTTTCTTT. It translates to CAGGFTRPGAFF.

This clone was detected only once. The chain is built from TRBV6-1 and TRBJ1-5; D is unresolved. The V gene lost 5 bases and the J gene lost 11 bases, with 13 bases spanning the gap. This CDR3 region has 12 residues. In germline, CDR1 is MNHNS, CDR2 SASEGT. CDR3 DNA sequence: TGTGCCAGCAGTTCCGATCGGGTGTCCCAGCATTTT. Translating it yields CASSSDRVSQHF.

This clone was counted between two and nine times. The chain is built from TRBV19 and TRBJ2-7; the D gene is possibly TRBD2 (5 bases). V lost 4 bases and J 1 base, leaving 14 bases between the germline ends. This CDR3 comprises 15 residues. Germline V gene sequence: CDR1 LNHDA, CDR2 SQIVND (reference sequence). CDR3 amino acids: CASSTTAAPSYEQYF. CDR3 nucleotides: TGTGCCAGTAGTACCACAGCGGCACCTTCCTACGAGCAGTACTTC.